This TCR beta chain stems from a study of neurological immune-mediated disorders. Study results and caveats: TCR-beta repertoires seemed private in all groups, with no expanded CDR3 amino acid sequences shared. HTLV-1-associated myelopathy led in TCR clonal expansion, while multiple sclerosis ranked lowest, below healthy controls.

The CDR3 is made up of 12 amino acids. The V gene lost 6 bases and the J gene lost 5 bases, with 10 bases spanning the gap. Germline values: CDR1 MDHEN, CDR2 SYDVKM. The unsorted libraries were generated from a total of 2 million PBMCs, which had been stored in RNAlater at -80 C. The cDNA came from 5'RACE, which used 10-nucleotide random UMIs. MiXCR, applied by TCRdb to the 5' RACE reads, yields one record per CDR3 protein. Seen here are tens of thousands of distinct CDR3 sequences, roughly 3.3% observed once, and the top ten hold 2.5% to 3%. In its sample, this clonotype was seen many times. The antigen remains undetermined.

This clonotype was obtained from a woman between 45 and 65 years old with multiple sclerosis. The chain couples TRBV28 to TRBJ2-5; D is uncertain. Input material: PBMCs. The CDR3 region is CASSPSWETQYF. The CDR3 DNA sequence: TGTGCCAGCAGCCCTAGTTGGGAGACCCAGTACTTC.